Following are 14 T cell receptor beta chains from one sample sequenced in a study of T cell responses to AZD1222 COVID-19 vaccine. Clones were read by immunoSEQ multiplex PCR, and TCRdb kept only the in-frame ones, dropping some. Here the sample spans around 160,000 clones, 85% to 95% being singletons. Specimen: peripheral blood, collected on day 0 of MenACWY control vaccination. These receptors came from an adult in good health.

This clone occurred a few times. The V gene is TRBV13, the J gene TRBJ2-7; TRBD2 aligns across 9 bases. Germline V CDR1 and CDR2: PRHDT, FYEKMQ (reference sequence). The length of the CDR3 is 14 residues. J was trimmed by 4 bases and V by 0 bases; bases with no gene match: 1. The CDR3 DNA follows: TGTGCCAGCAGCTTAGGACTAGCGGGTTACGAGCAGTACTTC. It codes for CASSLGLAGYEQYF. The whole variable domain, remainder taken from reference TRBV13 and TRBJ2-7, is AAGVIQSPRHLIKEKRETATLKCYPIPRHDTVYWYQQGPGQDPQFLISFYEKMQSDKGSIPDRFSAQQFSDYHSELNMSSLELGDSALYFCASSLGLAGYEQYFGPGTRLTVT.

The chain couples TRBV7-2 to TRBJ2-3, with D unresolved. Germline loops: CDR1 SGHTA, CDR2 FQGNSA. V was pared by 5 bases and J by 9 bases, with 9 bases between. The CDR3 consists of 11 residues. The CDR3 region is CASSPLETQYF. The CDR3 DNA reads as TGTGCCAGCAGCCCCCTGGAGACGCAGTATTTT. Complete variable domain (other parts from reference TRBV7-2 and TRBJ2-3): GAGVSQSPSNKVTEKGKDVELRCDPISGHTALYWYRQSLGQGLEFLIYFQGNSAPDKSGLPSDRFSAERTGGSVSTLTIQRTQQEDSAVYLCASSPLETQYFGPGTRLTVL.

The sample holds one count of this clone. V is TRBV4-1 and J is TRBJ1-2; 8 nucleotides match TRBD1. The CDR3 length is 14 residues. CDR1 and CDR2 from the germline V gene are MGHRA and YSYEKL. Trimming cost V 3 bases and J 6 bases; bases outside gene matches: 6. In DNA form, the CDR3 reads TGCGCCAGCAGCCAGGGAAAGACAGGGGATGGCTACACCTTC. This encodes CASSQGKTGDGYTF.

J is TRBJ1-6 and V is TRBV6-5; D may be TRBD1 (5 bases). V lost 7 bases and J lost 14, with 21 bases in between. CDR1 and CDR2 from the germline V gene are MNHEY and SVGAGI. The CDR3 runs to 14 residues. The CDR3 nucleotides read TGTGCCAGCAATAACGGGGGTTTCGTCGTGTCCCTCCACTTT. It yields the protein CASNNGGFVVSLHF.

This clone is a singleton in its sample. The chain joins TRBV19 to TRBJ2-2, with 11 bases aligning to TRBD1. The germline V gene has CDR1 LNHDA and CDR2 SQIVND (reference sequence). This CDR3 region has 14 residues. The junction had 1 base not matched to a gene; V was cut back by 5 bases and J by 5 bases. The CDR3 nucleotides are TGTGCCAGTAGTGGACAGGGGGCGACCGGGGAGCTGTTTTTT. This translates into CASSGQGATGELFF.

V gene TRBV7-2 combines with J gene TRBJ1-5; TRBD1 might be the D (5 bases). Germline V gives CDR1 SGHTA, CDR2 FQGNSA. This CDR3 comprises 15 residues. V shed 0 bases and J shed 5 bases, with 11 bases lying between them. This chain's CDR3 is CASSLASGLHQPQHF. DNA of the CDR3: TGTGCCAGCAGCTTAGCGTCGGGACTTCATCAGCCCCAGCATTTT.

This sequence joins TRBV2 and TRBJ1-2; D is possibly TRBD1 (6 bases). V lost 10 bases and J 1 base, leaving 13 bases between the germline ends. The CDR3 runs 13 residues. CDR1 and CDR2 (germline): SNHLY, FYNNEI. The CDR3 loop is CATTPDSNYGYTF. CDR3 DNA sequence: TGTGCCACCACCCCGGACAGTAACTATGGCTACACCTTC.

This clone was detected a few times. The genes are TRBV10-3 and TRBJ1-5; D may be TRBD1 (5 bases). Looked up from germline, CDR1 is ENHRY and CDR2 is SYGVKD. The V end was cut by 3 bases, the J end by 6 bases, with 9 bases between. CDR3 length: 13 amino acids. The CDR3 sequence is CAISEDGTQPQHF. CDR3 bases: TGTGCCATCAGTGAAGACGGGACTCAGCCCCAGCATTTT.

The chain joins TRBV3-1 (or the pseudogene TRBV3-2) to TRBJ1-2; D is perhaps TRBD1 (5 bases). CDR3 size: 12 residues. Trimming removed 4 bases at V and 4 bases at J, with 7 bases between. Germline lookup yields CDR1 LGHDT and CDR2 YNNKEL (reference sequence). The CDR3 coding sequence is TGTGCCAGCAGCCCAGGGTCCTATGGCTACACCTTC. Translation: CASSPGSYGYTF.

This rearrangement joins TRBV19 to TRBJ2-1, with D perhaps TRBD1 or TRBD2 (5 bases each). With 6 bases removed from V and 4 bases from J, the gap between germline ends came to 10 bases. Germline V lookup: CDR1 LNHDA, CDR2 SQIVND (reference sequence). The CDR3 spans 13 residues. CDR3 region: CASSLGEYNEQFF. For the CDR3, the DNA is TGTGCCAGTAGCCTGGGGGAATACAATGAGCAGTTCTTC.

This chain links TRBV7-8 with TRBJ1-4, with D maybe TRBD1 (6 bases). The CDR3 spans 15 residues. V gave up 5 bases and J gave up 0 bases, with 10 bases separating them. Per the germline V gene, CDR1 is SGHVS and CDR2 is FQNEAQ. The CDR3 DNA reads TGTGCCAGCAGCCGGGACACTTCAACTAATGAAAAACTGTTTTTT. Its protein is CASSRDTSTNEKLFF.

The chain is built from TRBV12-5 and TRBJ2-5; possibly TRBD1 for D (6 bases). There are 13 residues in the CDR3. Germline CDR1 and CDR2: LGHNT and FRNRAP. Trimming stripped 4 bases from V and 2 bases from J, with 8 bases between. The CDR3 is CASGWDKQETQYF. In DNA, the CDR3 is TGTGCTAGTGGTTGGGACAAACAAGAGACCCAGTACTTC.

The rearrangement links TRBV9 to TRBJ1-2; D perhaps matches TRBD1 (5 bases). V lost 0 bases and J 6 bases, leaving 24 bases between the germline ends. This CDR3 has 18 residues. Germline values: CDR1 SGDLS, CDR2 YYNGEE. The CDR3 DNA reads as TGTGCCAGCAGCGTAGCCCCTCAGGCAGGGCTCCAGAACGATGGCTACACCTTC. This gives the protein CASSVAPQAGLQNDGYTF.

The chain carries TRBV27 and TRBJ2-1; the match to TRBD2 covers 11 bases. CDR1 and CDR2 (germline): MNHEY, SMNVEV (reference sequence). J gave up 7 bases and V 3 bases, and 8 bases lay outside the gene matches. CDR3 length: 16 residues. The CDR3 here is CASSFYSGLAANEQFF. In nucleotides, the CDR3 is TGTGCCAGCAGTTTCTATTCGGGACTAGCGGCTAATGAGCAGTTCTTC.